These 20 T cell receptor beta chains originate from one sample sequenced in a study of blood T cell repertoires in COVID-19. Clones were sequenced by immunoSEQ multiplex PCR, and TCRdb holds only the in-frame ones, with some missing. The profile shows approximately 200,000 clones, about 85% of them singletons. Sequences were obtained from peripheral blood. Receptors originate from a woman aged 25 to 45 with active or convalescent COVID-19.

The chain employs TRBV12-3 or TRBV12-4 and TRBJ1-5, with D hard to call. V lost 4 bases, J lost 0 bases, and 4 bases lay in between. CDR3 length: 13 residues. In DNA, the CDR3 is TGTGCCAGCAGTTACGGTAGCAATCAGCCCCAGCATTTT. This gives the protein CASSYGSNQPQHF.

This rearrangement joins TRBV27 to TRBJ2-7, with 7 bases that match TRBD2. The V gene's germline CDR1 is MNHEY and CDR2 SMNVEV (reference sequence). The length of the CDR3 is 17 residues. The trim removed 3 bases at V and 3 bases at J, leaving 14 bases unmatched. CDR3 DNA sequence: TGTGCCAGCAGTTTCTATCGACTAGCCCTATACCACTACGAGCAGTACTTC. Its translation: CASSFYRLALYHYEQYF.

The chain is built from TRBV5-4 and TRBJ2-5, with 10 bases identical to TRBD2. The CDR3 extends over 16 amino acids. CDR1 and CDR2 (germline): SGHNT, YYREEE (reference sequence). The V gene end was trimmed by 3 bases and the J gene end by 2 bases; junction bases not matched to a gene: 7. Written as DNA, the CDR3 is TGTGCCAGCAGCTCAGCGGGAGGGCCCGCTCAAGAGACCCAGTACTTC. Its translation is CASSSAGGPAQETQYF.

The chain links TRBV6-1 to TRBJ2-1; D might be TRBD1 (6 bases). The CDR3 is 14 amino acids. V was shortened by 3 bases and J by 10 bases, with 16 bases between the two germline ends. The germline V gene encodes CDR1 MNHNS and CDR2 SASEGT. CDR3 amino acids: CASSEQGPTLEQFF. The CDR3 DNA reads as TGTGCCAGCAGTGAGCAGGGGCCCACTCTAGAGCAGTTCTTC.

This chain uses TRBV6-5 with TRBJ2-7, with D perhaps TRBD1 (5 bases). CDR3 length: 14 residues. V was cut by 6 bases and J by 7 bases, with 19 bases left in between. Germline V gene sequence: CDR1 MNHEY, CDR2 SVGAGI. The CDR3 is CASRPYTGIGEQYF. The CDR3 DNA sequence: TGTGCCAGCAGGCCTTATACAGGAATCGGAGAGCAGTACTTC.

The chain links TRBV18 to TRBJ1-4, with 10 bases matching TRBD1. Trimming cost V 6 bases and J 8 bases; bases outside gene matches: 9. The CDR3 runs 15 residues. CDR1 is KGHSH and CDR2 is LQKENI in the germline V gene. CDR3 DNA: TGTGCCAGCTCCCTTGACAGGGGGCTGGGAGAAAAACTGTTTTTT. Protein product: CASSLDRGLGEKLFF.

This rearrangement joins TRBV10-3 to TRBJ2-3, with 8 positions matching TRBD2. The CDR3 is 15 residues long. Germline CDR1 reads ENHRY; CDR2 reads SYGVKD. The J segment lost 2 bases and the V segment lost 3 bases, leaving 4 bases of the junction unmatched. CDR3 DNA sequence: TGTGCCATCAGTGACGGGGGGGCCTTCACAGATACGCAGTATTTT. Its protein is CAISDGGAFTDTQYF.

This clone was found once. J is TRBJ1-6 and V is TRBV5-4; TRBD1 might be the D (6 bases). Germline CDR1 is SGHNT and CDR2 is YYREEE (reference sequence). The V gene lost 4 bases and the J gene lost 1 base, with 18 bases spanning the gap. The CDR3 length is 18 residues. CDR3 protein: CASSGGDTGGSYNSPLHF. The CDR3 DNA reads as TGTGCCAGCAGCGGAGGGGACACCGGGGGGTCCTATAATTCACCCCTCCACTTT.

This clone was recorded a few times. Here the CDR3 reads CASSPSGTGGAGSYGYTF. Written as DNA, the CDR3 is TGTGCCAGCTCACCGTCCGGGACAGGGGGCGCAGGTAGCTATGGCTACACCTTC. This chain links TRBV18 with TRBJ1-2; the match to TRBD1 covers 12 bases. The CDR3 loop spans 18 amino acids. CDR1 and CDR2 from the germline V gene are KGHSH and LQKENI. The V segment lost 3 bases and the J segment 4 bases; nucleotides outside the gene matches: 12.

V usage is TRBV19 and J usage is TRBJ2-7; 8 positions match TRBD1. V dropped 3 bases and J dropped 3; count of bases not matched to a gene: 4. The CDR3 contains 14 residues. CDR1 and CDR2 from the germline V gene are LNHDA and SQIVND (reference sequence). The CDR3 DNA reads as TGTGCCAGTAGTATCAAGACAGGGGTCTACGAGCAGTACTTC. Translated, it gives CASSIKTGVYEQYF.

In its sample, this clone was seen once. The J gene is TRBJ1-5, the V gene TRBV28, with 9 bases lining up with TRBD1. The length of the CDR3 is 14 residues. Germline CDR1 is MDHEN and CDR2 is SYDVKM. The trim removed 6 bases at V and 4 bases at J, leaving 4 bases unmatched. The CDR3 region has the DNA TGTGCCAGCAGCTCGACAGGGGGTAATCAGCCCCAGCATTTT. This codes for CASSSTGGNQPQHF.

The rearrangement links TRBV4-1 to TRBJ1-6; D unclear. Trimming removed 0 bases at V and 3 bases at J, with 12 bases between. Germline V gene lookup returns CDR1 MGHRA and CDR2 YSYEKL. There are 17 residues in the CDR3. The CDR3 DNA follows: TGCGCCAGCAGCCAAGAAGTACAGAGCTTCTATAATTCACCCCTCCACTTT. Its translation: CASSQEVQSFYNSPLHF.

The table lists this clone with a count of one. The chain recombines TRBV27 with TRBJ2-3; 11 nucleotides agree with TRBD2. The CDR3 extends over 17 amino acids. Germline CDR1 MNHEY, CDR2 SMNVEV (reference sequence). V was clipped by 5 bases and J by 2 bases; unmatched bases: 9. CDR3 amino acids: CASSPQRLAGTTDTQYF. The CDR3 DNA follows: TGTGCCAGCAGTCCTCAACGACTAGCGGGAACCACAGATACGCAGTATTTT.

CDR3 amino acids: CASTTVMNTEAFF. The CDR3 nucleotides read TGTGCCAGCACGACAGTTATGAACACTGAAGCTTTCTTT. V is TRBV19 and J is TRBJ1-1; D may be TRBD1 (5 bases). This CDR3 comprises 13 residues. V shed 9 bases and J shed 0 bases, with 11 bases lying between them. Germline V lookup: CDR1 LNHDA, CDR2 SQIVND (reference sequence).

This sequence joins TRBV9 and TRBJ2-2; 10 bases match TRBD2. Germline CDR1 reads SGDLS; CDR2 reads YYNGEE. Germline trimming cut 4 bases from V and 2 bases from J; bases unmatched to any gene: 5. CDR3 size: 16 residues. The CDR3 DNA reads as TGTGCCAGCAGCTCTCTAGCGGGGGTTAACACCGGGGAGCTGTTTTTT. Translating gives CASSSLAGVNTGELFF.

This sequence joins TRBV24-1 and TRBJ1-5; no clear D gene. Trimming cost V 7 bases and J 9 bases, with 3 bases left between them. Looked up from germline, CDR1 is KGHDR and CDR2 is SFDVKD. The length of the CDR3 is 9 residues. CDR3 in amino acids: CATRRPQHF. CDR3 nucleotides: TGTGCCACCAGGAGGCCCCAGCATTTT.

V is TRBV7-9 and J is TRBJ1-1; 7 bases line up with TRBD1. The CDR3 spans 14 residues. Germline V CDR1 and CDR2: SEHNR, FQNEAQ (reference sequence). J gave up 1 base and V 5 bases, and 4 bases lay outside the gene matches. The CDR3 sequence: CASSPQGGNTEAFF. CDR3 nucleotide sequence: TGTGCCAGCAGCCCCCAGGGGGGGAACACTGAAGCTTTCTTT.

This chain links TRBV6-6 with TRBJ1-5; D remains unclear. V was shortened by 7 bases and J by 5 bases, with 18 bases between the two germline ends. Germline V gives CDR1 MNHNY, CDR2 SVGAGI (reference sequence). This CDR3 has 15 residues. The CDR3 protein is CASINARVRDQPQHF. The CDR3 bases are TGTGCCAGCATAAACGCGAGGGTGCGAGATCAGCCCCAGCATTTT.

This clone was seen just once. This rearrangement joins TRBV5-1 to TRBJ2-7; D may be TRBD1 (6 bases). This CDR3 spans 15 amino acids. V shed 7 bases and J shed 0 bases, with 17 bases lying between them. CDR1 SGHRS and CDR2 YFSETQ come from the germline V gene. In nucleotides, the CDR3 is TGCGCCAGCCGCAACCGGGACACGAGCTCCTACGAGCAGTACTTC. Translation gives CASRNRDTSSYEQYF.

This clone has a handful of counts. The chain recombines TRBV5-8 with TRBJ2-1, with no clear D. Trimming removed 2 bases from V and 4 bases from J, with 7 bases in between. CDR3 size: 13 residues. In germline, CDR1 is SGHTS, CDR2 YDEGEE. This CDR3 is CASSFADYNEQFF. Here the CDR3 DNA reads TGTGCCAGCAGCTTTGCAGATTACAATGAGCAGTTCTTC.